Shown below are 3 T cell receptor beta chains from a single sample sequenced in a study of PD-1 blockade in classical Hodgkin lymphoma. Time point described: newly diagnosed, previously untreated cHL patient sample. This table comes from immunoSEQ multiplex PCR, and its TCRdb copy is limited to in-frame clones, with some not included. Of under 80,000 clones listed, about 94% are singletons. Specimen: peripheral blood mononuclear cells (PBMCs). All receptors come from a human donor with classical Hodgkin lymphoma.

V usage is TRBV19 and J usage is TRBJ2-3, with 8 bases identical to TRBD2. The length of the CDR3 is 14 residues. Germline loops: CDR1 LNHDA, CDR2 SQIVND (reference sequence). J lost 4 bases, V lost 8 bases, and 8 bases had no gene match. The CDR3 sequence: CASSSGRVADTQYF. CDR3 DNA sequence: TGTGCCAGTTCAAGCGGGAGAGTTGCAGATACGCAGTATTTT. Looking up the rest from reference TRBV19 and TRBJ2-3 gives the full variable domain: DGGITQSPKYLFRKEGQNVTLSCEQNLNHDAMYWYRQDPGQGLRLIYYSQIVNDFQKGDIAEGYSVSREKKESFPLTVTSAQKNPTAFYLCASSSGRVADTQYFGPGTRLTVL.

The V and J genes are TRBV7-3 and TRBJ2-2; the D gene is possibly TRBD1 (6 bases). The CDR3 is 18 amino acids. Germline V CDR1 and CDR2: SGHTA, FQGTGA. Trimming took off 2 bases at V and 3 bases at J, with 19 bases between the two ends. CDR3 in DNA: TGTGCCAGCAGCTTAGCCCCGAGCGTGACAGGCTACACCGGGGAGCTGTTTTTT. Its protein is CASSLAPSVTGYTGELFF. Complete variable domain (other parts from reference TRBV7-3 and TRBJ2-2): GAGVSQTPSNKVTEKGKYVELRCDPISGHTALYWYRQSLGQGPEFLIYFQGTGAADDSGLPNDRFFAVRPEGSVSTLKIQRTERGDSAVYLCASSLAPSVTGYTGELFFGEGSRLTVL.

The chain joins TRBV11-2 to TRBJ1-5; maybe TRBD1 (5 bases). CDR3 length: 13 residues. CDR1 is SGHAT, CDR2 FQNNGV, per germline. Trimming pared 0 bases from V and 6 bases from J, leaving 6 bases between. The CDR3 DNA sequence: TGTGCCAGCAGCTTAGAGAGGGGTCAGCCCCAGCATTTT. Amino acids: CASSLERGQPQHF.